Listed below are T cell receptor beta chains from one sample, sequenced in a study of PD-1 blockade in classical Hodgkin lymphoma. Sequencing was performed with immunoSEQ multiplex PCR; in TCRdb, only in-frame clones are kept and a portion is missing. The sample lists approximately 9,700 clones, over 80% occurring once. The sample was peripheral blood mononuclear cells (PBMCs), taken before the fourth cycle of nivolumab. The receptor source for this set is a human donor with classical Hodgkin lymphoma. The conserved cysteine and the conserved F or W are not part of the CDR3 here. D genes are given only for firm matches.

v_call cdr3_length d_call cdr3_aa
TRBV15 13 TRBD1 ATSRTGNSNQPQH
TRBV5-4 13 NA ASSLAREGTDTQY
TRBV7-3 14 NA ASRNARVRGNYGYT
TRBV9 14 NA ASSVTPDGPGNEQY
TRBV10-3 19 TRBD1 AISEGTGRASGPKSNYGYT
TRBV9 13 NA ASSPRFGNTGELF
TRBV5-1 14 NA ASSLFVGRLDYEQY
TRBV9 12 NA ASNTGRAYNEQF
TRBV6-5 9 NA ASSYGTEAF
TRBV25-1 12 NA ASSELGGTDTQY
TRBV7-3 13 TRBD1 ASSIGQGMADTQY
TRBV7-9 9 NA ASSFDYEQY
TRBV5-1 12 NA ASRSGTGGGELF
TRBV4-1 13 NA ASSPHGATNEKLF
TRBV4-2 13 TRBD1 ASSQKTGGGQPQH
TRBV4-2 11 NA ASSQGSGDEQY
TRBV4-2 15 TRBD2 ASSQDTGTTLIVEQY
TRBV5-4 13 NA ASSLGGRSGYGYT
TRBV6-1 10 NA ASSGTSYEQY
TRBV6-1 14 NA ASSERQGKSYNEQF
TRBV5-4 13 NA ASSPARGGGEKLF
TRBV2 16 NA ASSEGAGLGSGANVLT
TRBV18 12 NA ASSPGTTNEKLF
TRBV13 12 NA ASSIGYFEGEQF
TRBV29-1 14 NA SGTIRDIAFYNEQF
TRBV27 11 NA AQSLSYNSPLH
TRBV7-9 9 NA ASSLEATQY
TRBV28 14 NA ASSGDLGYSGNTIY
TRBV14 16 NA ASSQWIEFLGTNSPLH
TRBV10-1 13 TRBD2 ASSGGLADYNEQF
TRBV6-6 14 TRBD1 ASSYPGGAGNTEAF
TRBV29-1 11 TRBD1 SVDAGGTTEAF
TRBV2 12 TRBD1 AITPGQGSSPLH
TRBV9 14 TRBD2 ASSASPPLADNEQF
TRBV6-5 13 NA ASSYEGGYNSPLH
TRBV6-5 13 TRBD2 ASSYTQRESDTQY
TRBV5-1 12 TRBD1 ASSLGQSLEKLF
TRBV9 12 NA ASSVTLGSETQY
TRBV10-1 15 TRBD1 ASSDPAQGASTDTQY